This note documents a single T cell receptor beta chain sequence. Building the TCR beta libraries relied on iRepertoire HTBI primers, and CDR3 regions underwent Arm-PCR. TCRdb passed the multiplex PCR reads through MiXCR, listing each CDR3 protein once. The top ten hold 30% of the sample, which has 300,000 to 400,000 distinct CDR3 sequences, about a sixth seen once. Time point here: newly diagnosed GD, antithyroid drugs for less than 3 months. Preparation of the TCR library used RNA extracted from PBMCs. The data derive from a study of regulatory T cells in long-lasting Graves disease. Background on the study: Newly diagnosed Graves' patients had under 3 months of antithyroid drugs.

The V and J ends lost 4 bases and 4 bases respectively, with 17 bases between them. The CDR3 has 15 amino acids. Looked up from germline, CDR1 is SGHDN and CDR2 is FVKESK. The sample was also linked to a second study, of T cells in Graves' hyperthyroidism and ophthalmopathy. This second report adds: Patients aged 18 to 65 had newly diagnosed hyperthyroidism lasting under 2 months. Clinical symptoms, serum thyroxine and TRAb, thyroid ultrasound and orbital computed tomography were used for the diagnoses. Peripheral blood also featured most of the thyroid clonotypes expanded above 0.001.

The receptor was isolated from a man between 35 and 55 years old with Graves disease. The J gene is TRBJ2-7, the V gene TRBV14, with D perhaps assigned TRBD1 or TRBD2 (5 bases each). The sequencing here drew on peripheral blood mononuclear cells (PBMCs), taken at new diagnosis, from a patient treated with antithyroid drugs. The chain's CDR3 is CASSRDANVGYEQYF. In DNA form, the CDR3 reads TGTGCCAGCAGCCGGGACGCTAATGTAGGATACGAGCAGTACTTC.